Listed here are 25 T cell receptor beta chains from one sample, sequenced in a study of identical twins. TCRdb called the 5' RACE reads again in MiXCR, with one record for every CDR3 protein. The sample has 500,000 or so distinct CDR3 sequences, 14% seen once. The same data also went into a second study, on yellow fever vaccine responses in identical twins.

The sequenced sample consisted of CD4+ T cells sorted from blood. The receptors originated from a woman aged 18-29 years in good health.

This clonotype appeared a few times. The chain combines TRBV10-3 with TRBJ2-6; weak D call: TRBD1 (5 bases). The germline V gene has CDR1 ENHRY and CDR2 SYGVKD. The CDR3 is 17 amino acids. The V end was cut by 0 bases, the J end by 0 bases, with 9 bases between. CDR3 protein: CAISESQGRSGANVLTF. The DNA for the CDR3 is TGTGCCATCAGTGAGTCCCAGGGTCGCTCTGGGGCCAACGTCCTGACTTTC.

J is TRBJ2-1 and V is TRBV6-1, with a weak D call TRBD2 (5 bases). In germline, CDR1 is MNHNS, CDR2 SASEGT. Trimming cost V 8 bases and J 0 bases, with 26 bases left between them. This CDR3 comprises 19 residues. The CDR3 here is CASLRGRSLASSSYNEQFF. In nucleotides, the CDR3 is TGTGCCAGCTTAAGAGGCCGAAGCCTAGCCAGCAGCTCCTACAATGAGCAGTTCTTC.

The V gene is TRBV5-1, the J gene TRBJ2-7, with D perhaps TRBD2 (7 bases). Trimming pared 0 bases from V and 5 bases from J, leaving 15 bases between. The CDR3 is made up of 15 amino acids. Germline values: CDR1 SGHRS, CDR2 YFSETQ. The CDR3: CASSLASWGGNEQYF. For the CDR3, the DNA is TGCGCCAGCAGCTTGGCTTCGTGGGGGGGCAACGAGCAGTACTTC.

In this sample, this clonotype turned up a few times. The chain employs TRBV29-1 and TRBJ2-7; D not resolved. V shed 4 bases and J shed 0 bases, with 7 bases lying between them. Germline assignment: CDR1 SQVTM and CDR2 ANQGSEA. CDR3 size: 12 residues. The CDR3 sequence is CSVVVSSYEQYF. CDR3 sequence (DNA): TGCAGCGTTGTCGTGAGCTCCTACGAGCAGTACTTC.

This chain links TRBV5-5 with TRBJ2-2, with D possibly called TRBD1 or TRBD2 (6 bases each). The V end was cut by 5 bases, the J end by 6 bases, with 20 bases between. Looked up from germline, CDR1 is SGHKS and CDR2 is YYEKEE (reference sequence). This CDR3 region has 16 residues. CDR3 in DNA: TGTGCCAGCAGTCGCCTTGGAGGGGGATTCGCCGGGGAGCTGTTTTTT. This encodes CASSRLGGGFAGELFF. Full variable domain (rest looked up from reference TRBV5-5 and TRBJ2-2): DAGVTQSPTHLIKTRGQQVTLRCSPISGHKSVSWYQQVLGQGPQFIFQYYEKEERGRGNFPDRFSARQFPNYSSELNVNALLLGDSALYLCASSRLGGGFAGELFFGEGSRLTVL.

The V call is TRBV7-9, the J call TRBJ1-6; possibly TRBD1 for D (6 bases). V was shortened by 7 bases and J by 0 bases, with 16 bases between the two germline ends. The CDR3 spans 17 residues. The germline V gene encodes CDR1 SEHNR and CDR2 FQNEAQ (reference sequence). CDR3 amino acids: CASNRGDMSSYNSPLHF. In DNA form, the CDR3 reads TGTGCCAGCAACAGAGGGGACATGAGCTCCTATAATTCACCCCTCCACTTT.

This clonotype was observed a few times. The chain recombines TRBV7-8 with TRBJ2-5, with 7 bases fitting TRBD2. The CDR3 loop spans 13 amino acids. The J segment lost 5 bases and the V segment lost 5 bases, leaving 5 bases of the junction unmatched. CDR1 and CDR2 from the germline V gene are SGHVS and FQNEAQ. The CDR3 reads CASSREVVETQYF. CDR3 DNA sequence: TGTGCCAGCAGCCGGGAGGTGGTGGAGACCCAGTACTTC.

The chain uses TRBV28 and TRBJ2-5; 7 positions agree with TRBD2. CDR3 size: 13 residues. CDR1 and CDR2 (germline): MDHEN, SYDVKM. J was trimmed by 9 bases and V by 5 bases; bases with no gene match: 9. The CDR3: CASSPGTTRAQYF. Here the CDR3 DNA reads TGTGCCAGCAGTCCAGGGACTACACGGGCCCAGTACTTC.

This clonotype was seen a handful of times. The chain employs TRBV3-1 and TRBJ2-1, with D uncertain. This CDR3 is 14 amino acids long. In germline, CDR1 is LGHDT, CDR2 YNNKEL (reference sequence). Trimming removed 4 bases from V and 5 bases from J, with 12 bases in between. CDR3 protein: CASSLGYGDNEQFF. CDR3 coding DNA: TGTGCCAGCAGCCTGGGGTACGGTGACAATGAGCAGTTCTTC.

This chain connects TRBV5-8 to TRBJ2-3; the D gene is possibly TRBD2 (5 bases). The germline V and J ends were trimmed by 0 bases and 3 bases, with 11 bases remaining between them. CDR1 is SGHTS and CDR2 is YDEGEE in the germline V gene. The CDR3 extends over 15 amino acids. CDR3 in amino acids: CASSLARRRTDTQYF. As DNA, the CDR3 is TGTGCCAGCAGCTTGGCAAGGAGGAGAACAGATACGCAGTATTTT.

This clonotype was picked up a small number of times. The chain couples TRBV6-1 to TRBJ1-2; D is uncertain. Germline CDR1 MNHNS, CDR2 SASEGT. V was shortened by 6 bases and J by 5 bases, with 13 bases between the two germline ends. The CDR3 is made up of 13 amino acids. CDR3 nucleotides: TGTGCCAGCAGCCTACCTGGCAGTTATGGCTACACCTTC. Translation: CASSLPGSYGYTF.

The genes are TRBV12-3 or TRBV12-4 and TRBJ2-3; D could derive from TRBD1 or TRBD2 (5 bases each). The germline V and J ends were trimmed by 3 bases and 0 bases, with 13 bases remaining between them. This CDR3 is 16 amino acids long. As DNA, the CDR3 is TGTGCCAGCAGTTTCGGTCCGGGACGGAGCACAGATACGCAGTATTTT. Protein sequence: CASSFGPGRSTDTQYF.

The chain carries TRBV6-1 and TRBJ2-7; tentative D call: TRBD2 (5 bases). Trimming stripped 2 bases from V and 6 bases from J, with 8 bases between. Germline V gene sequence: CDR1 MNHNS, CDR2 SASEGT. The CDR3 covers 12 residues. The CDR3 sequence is CASSERSGEQYF. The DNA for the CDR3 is TGTGCCAGCAGTGAAAGGAGCGGCGAGCAGTACTTC.

CDR3 DNA sequence: TGTGCCAGCAGCGTAGATTCAGGAGGGCCGCATGAGCAGTTCTTC. Protein: CASSVDSGGPHEQFF. This chain connects TRBV9 to TRBJ2-1; weak D call: TRBD2 (6 bases). The germline CDR1 and CDR2 sequences are SGDLS and YYNGEE. CDR3 length: 15 residues. The V and J ends lost 0 bases and 8 bases respectively, with 15 bases between them. Filled out from reference TRBV9 and TRBJ2-1, the complete variable domain reads DSGVTQTPKHLITATGQRVTLRCSPRSGDLSVYWYQQSLDQGLQFLIQYYNGEERAKGNILERFSAQQFPDLHSELNLSSLELGDSALYFCASSVDSGGPHEQFFGPGTRLTVL.

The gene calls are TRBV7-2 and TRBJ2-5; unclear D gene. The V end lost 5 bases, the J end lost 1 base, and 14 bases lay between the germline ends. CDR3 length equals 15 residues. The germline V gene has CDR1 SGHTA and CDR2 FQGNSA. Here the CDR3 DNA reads TGTGCCAGCAGCCCGATGGGCACAGCCCAAGAGACCCAGTACTTC. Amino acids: CASSPMGTAQETQYF.

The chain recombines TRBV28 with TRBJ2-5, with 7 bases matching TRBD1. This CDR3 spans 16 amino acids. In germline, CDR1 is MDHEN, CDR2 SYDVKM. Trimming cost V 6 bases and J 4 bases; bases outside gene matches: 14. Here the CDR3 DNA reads TGTGCCAGCAGAGCGTACCCGGGACAGTTAATAGAGACCCAGTACTTC. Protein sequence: CASRAYPGQLIETQYF. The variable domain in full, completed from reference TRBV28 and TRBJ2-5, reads DVKVTQSSRYLVKRTGEKVFLECVQDMDHENMFWYRQDPGLGLRLIYFSYDVKMKEKGDIPEGYSVSREKKERFSLILESASTNQTSMYLCASRAYPGQLIETQYFGPGTRLLVL.

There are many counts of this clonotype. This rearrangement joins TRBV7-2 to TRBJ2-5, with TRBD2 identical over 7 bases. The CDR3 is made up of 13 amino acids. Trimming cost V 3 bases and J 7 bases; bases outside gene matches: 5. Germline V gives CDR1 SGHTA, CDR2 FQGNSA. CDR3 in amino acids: CASSFTSEGTQYF. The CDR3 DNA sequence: TGTGCCAGCAGCTTTACTAGCGAAGGGACCCAGTACTTC.

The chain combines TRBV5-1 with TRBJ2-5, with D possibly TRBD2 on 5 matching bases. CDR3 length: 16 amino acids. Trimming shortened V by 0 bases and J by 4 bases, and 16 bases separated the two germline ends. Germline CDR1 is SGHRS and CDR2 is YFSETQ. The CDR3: CASSLVVTTGRETQYF. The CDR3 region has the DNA TGCGCCAGCAGCTTGGTTGTGACTACCGGGCGAGAGACCCAGTACTTC.

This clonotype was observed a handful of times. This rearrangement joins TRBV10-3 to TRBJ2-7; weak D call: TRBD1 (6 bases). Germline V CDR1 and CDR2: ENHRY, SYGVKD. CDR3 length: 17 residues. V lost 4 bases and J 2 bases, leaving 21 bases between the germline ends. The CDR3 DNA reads TGTGCCATCAGTGTCCTCGGTTGGACAGCGAATCCCTACGAGCAGTACTTC. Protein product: CAISVLGWTANPYEQYF.

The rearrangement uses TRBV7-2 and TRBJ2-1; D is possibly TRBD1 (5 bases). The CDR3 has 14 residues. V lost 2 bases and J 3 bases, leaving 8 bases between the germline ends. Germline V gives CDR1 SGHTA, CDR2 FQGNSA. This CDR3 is CASSLTGFYNEQFF. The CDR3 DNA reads TGTGCCAGCAGCTTAACAGGCTTCTACAATGAGCAGTTCTTC. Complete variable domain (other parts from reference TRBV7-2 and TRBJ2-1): GAGVSQSPSNKVTEKGKDVELRCDPISGHTALYWYRQSLGQGLEFLIYFQGNSAPDKSGLPSDRFSAERTGGSVSTLTIQRTQQEDSAVYLCASSLTGFYNEQFFGPGTRLTVL.

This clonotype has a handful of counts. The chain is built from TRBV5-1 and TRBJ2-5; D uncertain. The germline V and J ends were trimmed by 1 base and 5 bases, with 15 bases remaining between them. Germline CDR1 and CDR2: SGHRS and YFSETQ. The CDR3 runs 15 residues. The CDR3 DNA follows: TGCGCCAGCAGCTTGAGGACCCCGAAGGCGGAGACCCAGTACTTC. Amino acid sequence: CASSLRTPKAETQYF.

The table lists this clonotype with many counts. The CDR3 here is CAIRGTGQETQYF. The CDR3 bases are TGTGCCATCAGGGGGACAGGCCAAGAGACCCAGTACTTC. The chain is built from TRBV10-3 and TRBJ2-5; 8 bases align to TRBD1. Losses at the gene ends were 6 bases for V and 1 base for J; bases not matched to a gene: 1. This CDR3 is 13 amino acids long. The germline V gene encodes CDR1 ENHRY and CDR2 SYGVKD.

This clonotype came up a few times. In DNA form, the CDR3 reads TGTGCCAGCAGCATCGGCCAATTGAACACCGGGGAGCTGTTTTTT. Translated, it gives CASSIGQLNTGELFF. J is TRBJ2-2 and V is TRBV7-2; D is undetermined. CDR3 size: 15 residues. Germline V lookup: CDR1 SGHTA, CDR2 FQGNSA. Trimming took 5 bases from V and 1 from J, leaving 11 bases between them.

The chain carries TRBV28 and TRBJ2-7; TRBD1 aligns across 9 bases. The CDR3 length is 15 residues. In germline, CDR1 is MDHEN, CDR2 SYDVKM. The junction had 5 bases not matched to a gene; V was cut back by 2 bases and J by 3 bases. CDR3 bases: TGTGCCAGCAGTTTAGGCAGGGACAGGGACTACGAGCAGTACTTC. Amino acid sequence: CASSLGRDRDYEQYF.

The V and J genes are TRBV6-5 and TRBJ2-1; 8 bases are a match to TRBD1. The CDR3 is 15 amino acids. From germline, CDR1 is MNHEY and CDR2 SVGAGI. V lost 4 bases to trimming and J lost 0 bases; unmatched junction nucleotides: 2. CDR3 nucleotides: TGTGCCAGCAGTTCGACAGGGGTCTCCTACAATGAGCAGTTCTTC. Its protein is CASSSTGVSYNEQFF.